This T cell receptor beta chain appears in the sequencing data of a study of response to subunit inactivated influenza vaccine. Study outcomes and limitations: A suggestion made by the authors is that each seasonal influenza vaccination recruits few new T cells.

There are 12 residues in the CDR3. Germline V gives CDR1 MNHEY, CDR2 SVGEGT. Trimming took off 5 bases at V and 4 bases at J, with 7 bases between the two ends. A word on this clonotype: Antigen: not known.

TCRdb analysed the RT-PCR reads with MiXCR anew, one entry per CDR3 protein. The sample includes 200,000 to 300,000 distinct CDR3 sequences, more than 10% of them seen just once. The V gene is TRBV6-2 or TRBV6-3, the J gene TRBJ2-3; D gene unclear. This receptor was taken from a man aged 50-59 years who received an inactivated influenza vaccine. The sequencing used non-naive T cells sorted from PBMCs, collected 14 to 15 days before vaccination. CDR3 residues: CASSHTPDTQYF. The CDR3 nucleotides read TGTGCCAGCAGTCATACCCCAGATACGCAGTATTTT.